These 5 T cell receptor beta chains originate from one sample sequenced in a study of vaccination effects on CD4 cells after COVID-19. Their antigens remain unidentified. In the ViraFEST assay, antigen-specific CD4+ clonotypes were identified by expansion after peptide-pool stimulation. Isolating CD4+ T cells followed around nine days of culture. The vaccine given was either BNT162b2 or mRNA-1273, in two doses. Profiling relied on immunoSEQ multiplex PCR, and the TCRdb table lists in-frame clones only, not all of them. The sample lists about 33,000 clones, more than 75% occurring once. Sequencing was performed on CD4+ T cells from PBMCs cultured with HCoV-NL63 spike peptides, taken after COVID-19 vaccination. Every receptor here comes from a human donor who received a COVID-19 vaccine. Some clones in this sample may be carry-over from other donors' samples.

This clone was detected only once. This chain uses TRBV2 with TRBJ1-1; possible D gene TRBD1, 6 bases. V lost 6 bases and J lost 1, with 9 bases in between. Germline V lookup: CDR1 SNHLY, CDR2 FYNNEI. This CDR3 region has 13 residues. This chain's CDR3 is CASRTGQNTEAFF. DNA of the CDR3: TGTGCCAGCAGAACGGGACAGAACACTGAAGCTTTCTTT. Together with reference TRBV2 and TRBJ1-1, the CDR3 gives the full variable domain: EPEVTQTPSHQVTQMGQEVILRCVPISNHLYFYWYRQILGQKVEFLVSFYNNEISEKSEIFDDQFSVERPDGSNFTLKIRSTKLEDSAMYFCASRTGQNTEAFFGQGTRLTVV.

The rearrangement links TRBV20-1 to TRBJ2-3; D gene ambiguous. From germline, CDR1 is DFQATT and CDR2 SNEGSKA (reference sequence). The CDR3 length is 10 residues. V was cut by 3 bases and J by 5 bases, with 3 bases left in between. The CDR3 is CSASQDTQYF. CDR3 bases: TGCAGTGCTAGCCAAGATACGCAGTATTTT.

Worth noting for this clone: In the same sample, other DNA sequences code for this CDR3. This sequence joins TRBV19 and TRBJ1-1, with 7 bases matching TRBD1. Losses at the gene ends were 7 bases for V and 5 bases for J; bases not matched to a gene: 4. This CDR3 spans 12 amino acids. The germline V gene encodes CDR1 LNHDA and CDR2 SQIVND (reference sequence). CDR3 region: CASIRGETEAFF. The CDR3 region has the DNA TGTGCCAGTATCAGGGGGGAGACTGAAGCTTTCTTT.

CDR3 nucleotides: TGTGCCAGCAGTGACTCGCGAGGGACTAGGTACGTC. Translation: CASSDSRGTRYV. The chain couples TRBV6-4 to TRBJ2-7, with TRBD2 identical over 8 bases. Germline loops: CDR1 MRHNA, CDR2 SNTAGT. The CDR3 is 12 amino acids. Trimming cost V 0 bases and J 12 bases; bases outside gene matches: 4.

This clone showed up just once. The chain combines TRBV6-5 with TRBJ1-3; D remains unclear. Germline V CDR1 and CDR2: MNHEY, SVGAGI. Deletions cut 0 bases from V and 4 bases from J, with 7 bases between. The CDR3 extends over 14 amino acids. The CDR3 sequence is CASSYSRGGNTIYF. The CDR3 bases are TGTGCCAGCAGTTACTCCCGGGGAGGAAACACCATATATTTT.